One and the same sample provided the 25 T cell receptor beta chains below, sequenced in a study of regulatory T cells in long-lasting Graves disease. Combining iRepertoire HTBI primers with Arm-PCR of CDR3 regions, the authors built TCR beta libraries. TCRdb fed the multiplex PCR reads into MiXCR, producing one record per CDR3 protein. The sample holds a few hundred thousand distinct CDR3 sequences, roughly 17% seen once. Time point of the sample: newly diagnosed GD, antithyroid drugs for less than 3 months. Making the TCR library involved RNA that had been extracted from PBMCs. This sample also belongs to another study, concerning T cells in Graves' hyperthyroidism and ophthalmopathy.

The sequenced sample was peripheral blood mononuclear cells (PBMCs), obtained at new diagnosis, from a patient treated with antithyroid drugs. All receptors derive from a man in his forties with Graves disease.

V usage is TRBV6-2 or TRBV6-3 and J usage is TRBJ2-6; D might be TRBD1 (5 bases). The CDR3 has 19 residues. Trimming shortened V by 1 base and J by 0 bases, and 16 bases separated the two germline ends. In germline, CDR1 is MNHEY, CDR2 SVGEGT. The CDR3 here is CASSYFLLVTVSGANVLTF. The CDR3 DNA follows: TGTGCCAGCAGTTACTTTTTGCTGGTGACAGTCTCTGGGGCCAACGTCCTGACTTTC.

The V and J genes are TRBV7-2 and TRBJ2-5; 7 bases are a match to TRBD2. The CDR3 length is 18 residues. Germline CDR1 SGHTA, CDR2 FQGNSA. The V segment lost 0 bases and the J segment 0 bases; nucleotides outside the gene matches: 10. The CDR3 is CASSLAEVYLADQETQYF. The DNA for the CDR3 is TGTGCCAGCAGCTTAGCGGAGGTCTACCTAGCGGACCAAGAGACCCAGTACTTC. Drawing the rest from reference TRBV7-2 and TRBJ2-5, the complete variable domain is GAGVSQSPSNKVTEKGKDVELRCDPISGHTALYWYRQSLGQGLEFLIYFQGNSAPDKSGLPSDRFSAERTGGSVSTLTIQRTQQEDSAVYLCASSLAEVYLADQETQYFGPGTRLLVL.

This clonotype was counted ten times or more. The chain links TRBV3-1 to TRBJ1-2; a weak D match, TRBD1 (6 bases). Trimming took off 0 bases at V and 9 bases at J, with 14 bases between the two ends. The CDR3 length is 14 residues. Germline V gene lookup returns CDR1 LGHDT and CDR2 YNNKEL (reference sequence). This CDR3 is CASSQEGAARRYTF. CDR3 in DNA: TGTGCCAGCAGCCAAGAGGGGGCTGCAAGGCGCTACACCTTC. The variable domain in full, completed from reference TRBV3-1 and TRBJ1-2, reads DTAVSQTPKYLVTQMGNDKSIKCEQNLGHDTMYWYKQDSKKFLKIMFSYNNKELIINETVPNRFSPKSPDKAHLNLHINSLELGDSAVYFCASSQEGAARRYTFGSGTRLTVV.

At least ten counts were recorded for this clonotype. The rearrangement links TRBV12-3 or TRBV12-4 to TRBJ2-3; unclear D gene. The CDR3 consists of 13 residues. Trimming took off 8 bases at V and 6 bases at J, with 15 bases between the two ends. This CDR3 is CASRKMTYDTQYF. DNA for the CDR3: TGTGCCAGCCGAAAAATGACATACGATACGCAGTATTTT.

Many counts were recorded for this clonotype. The chain combines TRBV11-2 with TRBJ2-5, with D perhaps TRBD1 (5 bases). Germline-derived CDR1 and CDR2 are SGHAT and FQNNGV. The CDR3 loop spans 13 amino acids. V was clipped by 5 bases and J by 2 bases, with 9 bases between them. CDR3 nucleotides: TGTGCCAGCAGCGTCGGACATCAAGAGACCCAGTACTTC. This gives the protein CASSVGHQETQYF.

The chain carries TRBV19 and TRBJ1-5, with D perhaps TRBD1 (6 bases). V was cut by 5 bases and J by 3 bases, with 8 bases left in between. The CDR3 covers 13 residues. Germline CDR1 reads LNHDA; CDR2 reads SQIVND (reference sequence). CDR3 bases: TGTGCCAGTAGTTCAGGGGTCAATCAGCCCCAGCATTTT. It codes for CASSSGVNQPQHF.

This clonotype was observed many times. This chain joins TRBV27 and TRBJ2-3, with 10 positions matching TRBD1. After removal of 4 bases from V and 6 bases from J, the junction contained 7 bases not matched to a gene. Germline V lookup: CDR1 MNHEY, CDR2 SMNVEV (reference sequence). This CDR3 has 15 residues. CDR3 in DNA: TGTGCCAGCAGTTCTCCGGGACAGGGGCTCGATACGCAGTATTTT. As protein: CASSSPGQGLDTQYF.

This clonotype was seen repeatedly, ten times or more. The chain couples TRBV5-1 to TRBJ1-2; a possible D gene is TRBD1 (6 bases). Trimming took off 8 bases at V and 2 bases at J, with 13 bases between the two ends. The CDR3 sequence is 13 residues long. Germline V lookup: CDR1 SGHRS, CDR2 YFSETQ. As DNA, the CDR3 is TGCGCCAGTTCGGACAGACACAACTATGGCTACACCTTC. Translated, it gives CASSDRHNYGYTF. Supplemented by reference TRBV5-1 and TRBJ1-2, the full variable domain reads KAGVTQTPRYLIKTRGQQVTLSCSPISGHRSVSWYQQTPGQGLQFLFEYFSETQRNKGNFPGRFSGRQFSNSRSEMNVSTLELGDSALYLCASSDRHNYGYTFGSGTRLTVV.

In this sample, this clonotype turned up many times. The chain carries TRBV10-3 and TRBJ1-1; 7 bases match TRBD1. With 4 bases clipped from V and 6 bases from J, the junction kept 2 bases outside the gene matches. This CDR3 is built from 12 residues. CDR1 is ENHRY, CDR2 SYGVKD, per germline. This chain's CDR3 is CAISGQGAEAFF. The CDR3 nucleotides read TGTGCCATCAGTGGGCAGGGGGCTGAAGCTTTCTTT.

This clonotype was picked up many times. CDR3 amino acids: CAWSVEMNSPLHF. Here the CDR3 DNA reads TGTGCCTGGAGTGTAGAAATGAATTCACCCCTCCACTTT. The chain carries TRBV30 and TRBJ1-6; D gene ambiguous. From germline, CDR1 is GTSNPN and CDR2 SVGIG (reference sequence). Between the trimmed V and J ends, which lost 0 bases and 7 bases, there was a span of 7 bases. CDR3 length equals 13 residues. Variable domain in full (rest from reference TRBV30 and TRBJ1-6): SQTIHQWPATLVQPVGSPLSLECTVEGTSNPNLYWYRQAAGRGLQLLFYSVGIGQISSEVPQNLSASRPQDRQFILSSKKLLLSDSGFYLCAWSVEMNSPLHFGNGTRLTVT.

This clonotype came up a few times. This chain uses TRBV4-3 with TRBJ2-7; possibly TRBD2 for D (5 bases). Trimming shortened V by 0 bases and J by 6 bases, and 21 bases separated the two germline ends. The CDR3 runs to 17 residues. Germline CDR1 and CDR2: LGHNA and YSLEER. CDR3 protein: CASSQDTWTPGSSEQYF. The CDR3 DNA reads as TGCGCCAGCAGCCAAGATACCTGGACCCCGGGGAGCTCCGAGCAGTACTTC.

This clonotype was observed a handful of times. The V gene is TRBV5-1, the J gene TRBJ2-7; D is possibly TRBD1 (6 bases). V lost 3 bases, J lost 2 bases, and 18 bases lay in between. Germline values: CDR1 SGHRS, CDR2 YFSETQ. This CDR3 region has 16 residues. CDR3 DNA: TGCGCCAGCAGCTCACAACCGGGACAACCGCCCTACGAGCAGTACTTC. Translation gives CASSSQPGQPPYEQYF.

V usage is TRBV9 and J usage is TRBJ2-3; TRBD2 matches 14 bases. The CDR3 runs to 16 residues. Germline V gene lookup returns CDR1 SGDLS and CDR2 YYNGEE. The V and J ends lost 4 bases and 6 bases, in that order; junction bases with no gene match: 7. CDR3 bases: TGTGCCAGCAGCTACGGGACTAGCGGGGGAGCCGATACGCAGTATTTT. Translating gives CASSYGTSGGADTQYF.

CDR3 DNA: TGTGCCAGCTCACCACTACAGGGGCGTACTAATGAAAAACTGTTTTTT. This translates into CASSPLQGRTNEKLFF. This chain uses TRBV18 with TRBJ1-4; 7 bases agree with TRBD1. Germline assignment: CDR1 KGHSH and CDR2 LQKENI. This CDR3 is 16 amino acids long. Trimming at V came to 1 base and at J to 2 bases, leaving 4 bases not matched to a gene.

The genes are TRBV11-2 and TRBJ2-3; D uncertain. The V gene lost 0 bases and the J gene lost 2 bases, with 9 bases spanning the gap. The CDR3 runs to 15 residues. Per the germline V gene, CDR1 is SGHAT and CDR2 is FQNNGV. The CDR3 spells CASSLDRQFTDTQYF. The CDR3 coding sequence is TGTGCCAGCAGCTTAGATCGTCAGTTCACAGATACGCAGTATTTT.

This clonotype was observed at least ten times. This chain connects TRBV30 to TRBJ1-1; D is unresolved. Germline V gene lookup returns CDR1 GTSNPN and CDR2 SVGIG (reference sequence). The CDR3 has 12 residues. V lost 4 bases, J lost 0 bases, and 6 bases lay in between. The CDR3 sequence is CAWNALNTEAFF. The CDR3 coding sequence is TGTGCCTGGAATGCCTTGAACACTGAAGCTTTCTTT. The whole variable domain, filled in from reference TRBV30 and TRBJ1-1, reads SQTIHQWPATLVQPVGSPLSLECTVEGTSNPNLYWYRQAAGRGLQLLFYSVGIGQISSEVPQNLSASRPQDRQFILSSKKLLLSDSGFYLCAWNALNTEAFFGQGTRLTVV.

In nucleotides, the CDR3 is TGTGCCAGCAGCTTGATATCGAACGAGCAGTACTTC. Its protein is CASSLISNEQYF. The rearrangement links TRBV5-6 to TRBJ2-7; the D is unclear. The CDR3 covers 12 residues. Between the trimmed V and J ends, which lost 1 base and 5 bases, there was a span of 7 bases. The germline gives CDR1 SGHDT, CDR2 YYEEEE.

Many counts were recorded for this clonotype. The chain joins TRBV7-2 to TRBJ2-3; 11 positions agree with TRBD2. Looked up from germline, CDR1 is SGHTA and CDR2 is FQGNSA. This CDR3 region has 17 residues. V was clipped by 2 bases and J by 2 bases; unmatched bases: 6. The CDR3 DNA sequence: TGTGCCAGCAGCTTATGGCTAGCGGGGGGCCTCACAGATACGCAGTATTTT. It codes for CASSLWLAGGLTDTQYF.

This clonotype was seen ten or more times. The chain joins TRBV15 to TRBJ2-7, with 11 bases lining up with TRBD1. Looked up from germline, CDR1 is LNHNV and CDR2 is YYDKDF (reference sequence). V was pared by 4 bases and J by 3 bases, with 8 bases of the junction left unmatched. CDR3 length equals 16 residues. In DNA form, the CDR3 reads TGTGCCACCAGCACCAGGACAGGGGGCGGCTACTACGAGCAGTACTTC. It codes for CATSTRTGGGYYEQYF.

This chain uses TRBV28 with TRBJ2-7; D is ambiguous. Germline V lookup: CDR1 MDHEN, CDR2 SYDVKM. This CDR3 spans 14 amino acids. Trimming removed 7 bases at V and 0 bases at J, with 13 bases between. CDR3 nucleotide sequence: TGTGCCAGCACCTATACTTCCCCCTCCTACGAGCAGTACTTC. This encodes CASTYTSPSYEQYF.

This clonotype was seen more than once but under ten times. The chain carries TRBV20-1 and TRBJ2-7; D not certain. This CDR3 region has 13 residues. Trimming took off 4 bases at V and 2 bases at J, with 12 bases between the two ends. The germline gives CDR1 DFQATT, CDR2 SNEGSKA (reference sequence). The CDR3 loop is CSATSAEAYEQYF. The CDR3 nucleotides read TGCAGTGCTACCTCGGCCGAAGCCTACGAGCAGTACTTC.

This clonotype was observed many times. The chain has TRBV5-1 and TRBJ2-3; the D is unclear. The CDR3 totals 16 residues. The V and J ends lost 1 base and 0 bases respectively, with 12 bases between them. Germline lookup yields CDR1 SGHRS and CDR2 YFSETQ. The CDR3 here is CASSLLMGGSTDTQYF. The CDR3 region has the DNA TGCGCCAGCAGCTTGCTGATGGGTGGGAGCACAGATACGCAGTATTTT.

Many counts were recorded for this clonotype. This chain's CDR3 is CASSLSRTRGRPEAFF. For the CDR3, the DNA is TGTGCCAGCAGCTTATCCAGGACGAGGGGGCGGCCTGAAGCTTTCTTT. The J gene is TRBJ1-1, the V gene TRBV11-2, with TRBD1 matching 7 bases. The CDR3 runs 16 residues. V lost 2 bases, J lost 6 bases, and 12 bases stayed unmatched. The germline V gene encodes CDR1 SGHAT and CDR2 FQNNGV.

There are a few counts of this clonotype. This chain connects TRBV5-4 to TRBJ1-1, with D possibly TRBD1 on 6 matching bases. Germline loops: CDR1 SGHNT, CDR2 YYREEE (reference sequence). V was cut by 1 base and J by 7 bases, with 14 bases left in between. CDR3 length: 14 residues. The CDR3: CASSLWGGDIEAFF. The CDR3 DNA is TGTGCCAGCAGCTTGTGGGGGGGGGACATTGAAGCTTTCTTT.

This clonotype was found many times. The chain links TRBV11-2 to TRBJ2-1, with TRBD2 identical over 10 bases. J gave up 1 base and V 4 bases, and 7 bases lay outside the gene matches. Looked up from germline, CDR1 is SGHAT and CDR2 is FQNNGV. The CDR3 consists of 17 residues. CDR3 sequence: CASSSSIAGGSYNEQFF. In nucleotides, the CDR3 is TGTGCCAGCAGCTCGTCCATAGCGGGGGGTTCCTACAATGAGCAGTTCTTC.